The sequence of this T cell receptor (beta chain) was determined in a study of T cell responses to AZD1222 COVID-19 vaccine (TCRdb year 2021). Study-level background: AZD1222 recipients given second doses at about 4 weeks or at about 12 weeks were pooled, since spike-specific TCR depth and breadth were not found to differ between the two schedules. A total of more than 230 trial participants underwent TCR sequencing, of whom some 210 received two doses of AZD1222 and some 26 received two doses of the MenACWY control vaccine. Enrollment into the trials was organized by age into subgroups of 18-55, 56-69 and 70-plus years, and those subgroups contained roughly 150, 30 and 60 TCR-sequenced participants, respectively.

With regard to this clone: Its binding antigen is unknown. The sample holds no much larger clone one base away, and base qualities are not on file.

General conclusions and limits of the study: Conclusions about previously exposed vaccinees are limited because only six or seven AZD1222 recipients were SARS-CoV-2 seropositive at baseline. Reportedly, close to half of the unique spike-specific TCRs recognized epitopes lying outside the regions that are mutated in the B.1.351 and B.1.1.7 variants. The whole spike protein was spanned by vaccine-associated CD4 TCRs, and dominant responses were seen in regions 160-218 and 743-854. After two AZD1222 doses, both the breadth and the depth of spike-specific TCRs were significantly higher than at day 0 and than in MenACWY recipients. The 56-69-year group was small, and its depth increase did not reach significance, likely because of low power. Participants were mostly white British, with more females than males. The authors suggested clonal diversity may have been underestimated. Because no day 14 peak-response samples were available, repertoires were characterized only after the peak T cell response.

Including the terminal cysteine and phenylalanine, the CDR3 comprises 15 residues. This entry keeps only the CDR3 DNA: 45 bases, framed from base 1. The germline V gene provides CDR1 SGHVS and CDR2 FQNEAQ. V gives up 4 bases and J gives up 2 bases, and the segment between their germline ends measures 9 bases. What this sample's time point label stands for: baseline before first vaccination. Vaccinee samples were obtained from the UK trials COV001 and COV002, which included a single-blind randomized controlled phase 2/3 trial of AZD1222 (ChAdOx1 nCoV-19) in healthy adults. Trial participant PBMC samples were collected at day 0 and day 28 after the second dose for TCRbeta chain sequencing. The CDR3 regions of human TCRbeta chains were subjected to immunosequencing. The authors' analysis ran thus. TCRs in the repertoires were compared against a reference library of SARS-CoV-2-specific TCRs that had been generated with the MIRA antigen-specificity platform. Breadth was defined as the fraction of unique TCRs that were SARS-CoV-2-associated. Depth was defined as the fraction of total T cells that were SARS-CoV-2-associated. Each spike-specific TCR was assigned to its reactive spike region and to a CD4 or CD8 class using the MIRA data. Log10-transformed breadth and depth values were compared by one-way ANOVA with Sidak's multiple comparisons tests. TCRdb limited this immuneACCESS table to in-frame rearrangements with V and J called. A share of clones is missing; checked studies link under half to unresolved V genes, and the rest is unexplained. D and trimming come from the DNA, and the V and J calls and clone size come from that table. For this sample there are 95,000 to 130,000 clones; about 91% appear just once. The ten most abundant clones make up about 8.8% of the sample.

Here the chain combines TRBV7-8 and TRBJ2-6; the D gene cannot be named for sure. This TCR came from an adult in good health. Sequenced material: peripheral blood, taken on day 0 of AZD1222 vaccination. The base sequence is TGTGCCAGCAGCTCCGACCAGCCTGGGGCCAACGTCCTGACTTTC. It specifies CASSSDQPGANVLTF.